This T cell receptor (beta chain) was recovered during a study of PD-1 blockade in mismatch repair-deficient tumors. About the research overall: All were previously treated, progressing patients with some twelve mismatch repair-deficient cancer types. Whole-study results and caveats: Tumor-resident clones, often absent from pretreatment blood, expanded after pembrolizumab and then contracted.

The CDR3 is 11 amino acids. Germline V lookup: CDR1 SQVTM, CDR2 ANQGSEA. Trimming at V came to 3 bases and at J to 15 bases, leaving 6 bases not matched to a gene. Method: immunoSEQ multiplex PCR; TCRdb's copy keeps in-frame clones and lacks some. Among around 110,000 clones, more than 60% were seen once, and the ten largest hold approximately 4.7%. Notes on this clone: Its target is not known.

PCR or immunohistochemistry showed mismatch repair deficiency in every enrolled patient. A few pembrolizumab responders had their TCRs sequenced. The rearrangement uses TRBV29-1 and TRBJ2-1; 9 bases are a match to TRBD2. This clonotype was sampled from an adult with mismatch repair-deficient cancer. Here the sequenced sample was peripheral blood, taken approximately 14 months after starting pembrolizumab. Here the CDR3 reads CSVDSSGMVFF. CDR3 DNA sequence: TGCAGCGTTGATTCTAGCGGGATGGTGTTCTTC.